What follows are 14 T cell receptor beta chains derived from one specimen sequenced in a study of beta chain features in type 1 diabetes. The investigators reverse transcribed all of the isolated RNA, so they sequenced expressed TCRB transcripts. Here immunoSEQ multiplex PCR was the method, and the copy in TCRdb shows in-frame clones only, minus some. The sample holds roughly 500,000 clones, about 30% seen once. Material for sequencing was naive CD4+ T cells from blood. The source is a man between 18 and 29 years old in good health.

This clone has a single count. The V and J genes are TRBV7-6 and TRBJ2-3; D call uncertain. The CDR3 sequence is 13 residues long. V shed 10 bases and J shed 0 bases, with 11 bases lying between them. Germline-derived CDR1 and CDR2 are SGHVS and FNYEAQ. The CDR3 coding sequence is TGTGCCACGGCAGGCCTTAGCACAGATACGCAGTATTTT. This codes for CATAGLSTDTQYF.

This clone was seen a few times. The genes are TRBV30 and TRBJ1-1, with no clear D. The V end was cut by 4 bases, the J end by 5 bases, with 17 bases between. The CDR3 extends over 14 amino acids. Germline loops: CDR1 GTSNPN, CDR2 SVGIG (reference sequence). This chain's CDR3 is CAWTQFLGGTEAFF. The CDR3 DNA reads TGTGCCTGGACTCAATTTTTGGGTGGAACTGAAGCTTTCTTT.

The gene calls are TRBV7-8 and TRBJ2-7; D may be TRBD2 (6 bases). The CDR3 sequence is 14 residues long. Trimming left V 5 bases short and J 3 bases short, with 14 bases between. Germline V gives CDR1 SGHVS, CDR2 FQNEAQ. The CDR3 spells CASSAAAGNYEQYF. In nucleotides, the CDR3 is TGTGCCAGCAGCGCAGCGGCGGGAAACTACGAGCAGTACTTC.

V and J are TRBV5-4 and TRBJ2-7; TRBD2 might be the D (6 bases). CDR1 SGHNT and CDR2 YYREEE come from the germline V gene (reference sequence). The CDR3 spans 14 residues. The V end was cut by 4 bases, the J end by 5 bases, with 16 bases between. CDR3 nucleotide sequence: TGTGCCAGCAGCCTGACACTTGCTAGCGACGAGCAGTACTTC. This codes for CASSLTLASDEQYF. The full variable domain, rest sourced from reference TRBV5-4 and TRBJ2-7, is ETGVTQSPTHLIKTRGQQVTLRCSSQSGHNTVSWYQQALGQGPQFIFQYYREEENGRGNFPPRFSGLQFPNYSSELNVNALELDDSALYLCASSLTLASDEQYFGPGTRLTVT.

The chain has TRBV30 and TRBJ2-1; 7 bases are a match to TRBD1. From germline, CDR1 is GTSNPN and CDR2 SVGIG (reference sequence). V lost 0 bases to trimming and J lost 7 bases; unmatched junction nucleotides: 15. This CDR3 spans 17 amino acids. CDR3 sequence: CAWSVRAWGTVVNEQFF. The CDR3 coding sequence is TGTGCCTGGAGTGTACGAGCTTGGGGGACAGTTGTAAATGAGCAGTTCTTC.

The J gene is TRBJ2-3, the V gene TRBV7-9; tentatively, D is TRBD2 (5 bases). The CDR3 has 14 residues. The germline V and J ends were trimmed by 5 bases and 4 bases, with 13 bases remaining between them. Per the germline V gene, CDR1 is SEHNR and CDR2 is FQNEAQ (reference sequence). DNA for the CDR3: TGTGCCAGCAGCGAGACGGCTAGCCCAGATACGCAGTATTTT. Translation: CASSETASPDTQYF. Combining the CDR3 with reference TRBV7-9 and TRBJ2-3 gives the whole variable domain DTGVSQNPRHKITKRGQNVTFRCDPISEHNRLYWYRQTLGQGPEFLTYFQNEAQLEKSRLLSDRFSAERPKGSFSTLEIQRTEQGDSAMYLCASSETASPDTQYFGPGTRLTVL.

The J gene is TRBJ1-1, the V gene TRBV28; D uncertain. This CDR3 comprises 12 residues. In germline, CDR1 is MDHEN, CDR2 SYDVKM. V lost 7 bases to trimming and J lost 4 bases, with 10 bases between them. Here the CDR3 DNA reads TGTGCCAGCAATCCGCGGACCACTGAAGCTTTCTTT. Its protein product is CASNPRTTEAFF.

This clone was seen a single time. This sequence joins TRBV28 and TRBJ2-1; 7 bases fit TRBD1. The V segment lost 5 bases and the J segment 15 bases; nucleotides outside the gene matches: 10. CDR1 and CDR2 (germline): MDHEN, SYDVKM. The CDR3 covers 12 residues. The CDR3 sequence: CASSTLQGWPFF. CDR3 coding DNA: TGTGCCAGCAGTACCCTACAGGGGTGGCCGTTCTTC.

The rearrangement joins TRBV7-8 to TRBJ2-1, with 8 bases identical to TRBD1. V trimming: 8 bases; J trimming: 7 bases; junction bases outside the gene matches: 16. This CDR3 region has 16 residues. Germline V gene sequence: CDR1 SGHVS, CDR2 FQNEAQ. CDR3 DNA sequence: TGTGCCAGCGGATTGAGGGACAGGCCTATCGGGAATGAGCAGTTCTTC. Protein: CASGLRDRPIGNEQFF. Supplemented by reference TRBV7-8 and TRBJ2-1, the full variable domain reads GAGVSQSPRYKVAKRGQDVALRCDPISGHVSLFWYQQALGQGPEFLTYFQNEAQLDKSGLPSDRFFAERPEGSVSTLKIQRTQQEDSAVYLCASGLRDRPIGNEQFFGPGTRLTVL.

A few counts support this clone. The chain joins TRBV29-1 to TRBJ2-3, with D possibly called TRBD1 or TRBD2 (7 bases each). The CDR3 runs 13 residues. Trimming removed 7 bases from V and 1 base from J, with 12 bases in between. CDR1 is SQVTM and CDR2 is ANQGSEA in the germline V gene. The CDR3 DNA reads TGCAGCGCCAGGGGGGGTGGCACAGATACGCAGTATTTT. This codes for CSARGGGTDTQYF.

This clone was seen a handful of times. The chain links TRBV2 to TRBJ2-3; the match to TRBD2 covers 9 bases. Trimming cost V 4 bases and J 3 bases; bases outside gene matches: 5. CDR3 length: 15 amino acids. CDR1 and CDR2 (germline): SNHLY, FYNNEI. The CDR3, as DNA: TGTGCCAGCAGTGGTAGCGGGAGCAGGACAGATACGCAGTATTTT. Translating gives CASSGSGSRTDTQYF.

This clone was observed a few times. The rearrangement links TRBV30 to TRBJ1-2; 7 positions match TRBD1. CDR3 size: 13 residues. Germline V lookup: CDR1 GTSNPN, CDR2 SVGIG (reference sequence). V was pared by 6 bases and J by 4 bases, with 8 bases of the junction left unmatched. DNA of the CDR3: TGTGCCTGTCGGAGGGGACAGTTCTATGGCTACACCTTC. The encoded protein is CACRRGQFYGYTF.

There are a few counts of this clone. The CDR3 DNA reads as TGCGCCAGCAGCCAAGATCCGGGGATTATCCGGGAGCTGTTTTTT. The encoded protein is CASSQDPGIIRELFF. The chain has TRBV4-1 and TRBJ2-2; D possibly corresponds to TRBD2 (5 bases). V lost 0 bases and J 9 bases, leaving 14 bases between the germline ends. CDR3 size: 15 residues. CDR1 is MGHRA, CDR2 YSYEKL, per germline.

The chain uses TRBV6-1 and TRBJ2-7; 9 nucleotides agree with TRBD2. Germline loops: CDR1 MNHNS, CDR2 SASEGT. Germline trimming cut 1 base from V and 4 bases from J; bases unmatched to any gene: 5. This CDR3 spans 15 amino acids. The CDR3, as DNA: TGTGCCAGCAGTGAAGGACTAGCGGCCGATTACGAGCAGTACTTC. This codes for CASSEGLAADYEQYF.